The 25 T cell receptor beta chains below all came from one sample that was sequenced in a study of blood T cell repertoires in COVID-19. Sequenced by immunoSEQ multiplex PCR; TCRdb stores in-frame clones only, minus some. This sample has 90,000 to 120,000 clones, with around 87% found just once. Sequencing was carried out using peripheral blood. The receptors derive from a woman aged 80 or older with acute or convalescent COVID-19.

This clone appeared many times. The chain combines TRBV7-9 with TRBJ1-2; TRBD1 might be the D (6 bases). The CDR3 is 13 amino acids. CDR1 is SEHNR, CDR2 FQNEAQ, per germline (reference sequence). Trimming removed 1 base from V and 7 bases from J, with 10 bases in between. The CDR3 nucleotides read TGTGCCAGCAGCTTAGGGACAGCACGTGGCTACACCTTC. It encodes CASSLGTARGYTF. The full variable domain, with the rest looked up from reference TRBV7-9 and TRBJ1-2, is DTGVSQNPRHKITKRGQNVTFRCDPISEHNRLYWYRQTLGQGPEFLTYFQNEAQLEKSRLLSDRFSAERPKGSFSTLEIQRTEQGDSAMYLCASSLGTARGYTFGSGTRLTVV.

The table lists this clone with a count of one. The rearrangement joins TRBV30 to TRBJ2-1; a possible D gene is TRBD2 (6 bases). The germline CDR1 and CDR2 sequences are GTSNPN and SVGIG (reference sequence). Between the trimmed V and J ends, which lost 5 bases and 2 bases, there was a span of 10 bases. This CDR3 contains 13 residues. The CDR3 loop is CAWSGDPYNEQFF. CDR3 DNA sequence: TGTGCCTGGTCGGGGGACCCCTACAATGAGCAGTTCTTC.

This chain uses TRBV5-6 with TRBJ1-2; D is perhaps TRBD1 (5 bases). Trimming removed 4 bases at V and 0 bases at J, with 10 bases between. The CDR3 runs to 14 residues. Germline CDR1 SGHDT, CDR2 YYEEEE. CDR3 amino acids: CASSPGITNYGYTF. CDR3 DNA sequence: TGTGCCAGCAGCCCAGGGATTACTAACTATGGCTACACCTTC.

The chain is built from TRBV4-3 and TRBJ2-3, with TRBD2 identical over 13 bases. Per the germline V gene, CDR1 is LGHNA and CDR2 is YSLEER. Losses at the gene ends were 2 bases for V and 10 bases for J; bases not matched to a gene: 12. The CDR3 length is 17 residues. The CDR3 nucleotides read TGCGCCAGCAGCCAACTTACGACTAGCGGGGGGTGGTCTGCGCAGTATTTT. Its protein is CASSQLTTSGGWSAQYF.

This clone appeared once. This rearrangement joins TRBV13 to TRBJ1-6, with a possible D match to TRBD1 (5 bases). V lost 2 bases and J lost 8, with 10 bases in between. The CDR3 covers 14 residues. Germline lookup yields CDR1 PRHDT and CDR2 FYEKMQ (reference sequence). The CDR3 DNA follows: TGTGCCAGCAGCTTACGGACCAGGGATTCACCCCTCCACTTT. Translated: CASSLRTRDSPLHF.

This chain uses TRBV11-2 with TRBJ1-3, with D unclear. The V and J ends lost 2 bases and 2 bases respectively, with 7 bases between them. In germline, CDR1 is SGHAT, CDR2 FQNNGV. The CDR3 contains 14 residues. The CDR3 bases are TGTGCCAGCAGCTTAACAAATACTGGAAACACCATATATTTT. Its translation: CASSLTNTGNTIYF.

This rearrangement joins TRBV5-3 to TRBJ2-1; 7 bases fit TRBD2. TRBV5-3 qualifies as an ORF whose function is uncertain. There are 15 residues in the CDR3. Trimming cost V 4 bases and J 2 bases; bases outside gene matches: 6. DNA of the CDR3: TGTGCCAGAAGCCGGGACTACCCTACCTACAATGAGCAGTTCTTC. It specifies CARSRDYPTYNEQFF.

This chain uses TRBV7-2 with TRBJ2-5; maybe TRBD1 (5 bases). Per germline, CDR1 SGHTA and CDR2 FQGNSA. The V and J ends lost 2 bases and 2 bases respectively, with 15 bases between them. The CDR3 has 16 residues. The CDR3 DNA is TGTGCCAGCAGCTTAAGTTACCCAGGGCGGCAAGAGACCCAGTACTTC. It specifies CASSLSYPGRQETQYF.

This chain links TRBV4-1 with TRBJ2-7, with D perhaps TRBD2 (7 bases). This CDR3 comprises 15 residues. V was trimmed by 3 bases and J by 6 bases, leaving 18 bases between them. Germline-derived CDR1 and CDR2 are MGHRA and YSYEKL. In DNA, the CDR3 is TGCGCCAGCAGCCATAGAGGGGGGGGAGTTGGCGAGCAGTACTTC. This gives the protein CASSHRGGGVGEQYF.

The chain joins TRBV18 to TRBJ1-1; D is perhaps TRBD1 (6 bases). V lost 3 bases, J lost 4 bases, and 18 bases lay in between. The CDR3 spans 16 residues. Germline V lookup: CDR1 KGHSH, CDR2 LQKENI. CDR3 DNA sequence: TGTGCCAGCTCACCTTCACAGGGTCCATACGGCACTGAAGCTTTCTTT. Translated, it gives CASSPSQGPYGTEAFF. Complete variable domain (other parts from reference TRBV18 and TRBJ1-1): NAGVMQNPRHLVRRRGQEARLRCSPMKGHSHVYWYRQLPEEGLKFMVYLQKENIIDESGMPKERFSAEFPKEGPSILRIQQVVRGDSAAYFCASSPSQGPYGTEAFFGQGTRLTVV.

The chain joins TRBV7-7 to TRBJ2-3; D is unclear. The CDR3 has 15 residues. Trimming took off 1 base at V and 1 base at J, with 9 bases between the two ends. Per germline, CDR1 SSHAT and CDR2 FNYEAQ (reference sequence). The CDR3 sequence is CASSLDILGTDTQYF. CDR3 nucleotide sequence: TGTGCCAGCAGCTTAGATATTCTCGGCACAGATACGCAGTATTTT. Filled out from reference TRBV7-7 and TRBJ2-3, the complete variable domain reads GAGVSQSPRYKVTKRGQDVTLRCDPISSHATLYWYQQALGQGPEFLTYFNYEAQPDKSGLPSDRFSAERPEGSISTLTIQRTEQRDSAMYRCASSLDILGTDTQYFGPGTRLTVL.

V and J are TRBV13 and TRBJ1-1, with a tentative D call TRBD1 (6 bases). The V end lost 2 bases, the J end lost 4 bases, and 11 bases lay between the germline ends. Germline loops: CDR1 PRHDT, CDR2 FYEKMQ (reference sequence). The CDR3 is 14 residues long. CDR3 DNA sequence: TGTGCCAGCAGCTTATTTATAGGGGGCACTGAAGCTTTCTTT. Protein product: CASSLFIGGTEAFF.

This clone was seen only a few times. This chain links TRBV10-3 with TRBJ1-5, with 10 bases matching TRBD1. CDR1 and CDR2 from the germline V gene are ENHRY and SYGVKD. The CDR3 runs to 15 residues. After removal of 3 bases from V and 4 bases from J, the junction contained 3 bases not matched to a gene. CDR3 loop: CAISDRDRGNQPQHF. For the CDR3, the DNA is TGTGCCATCAGTGACCGGGACAGGGGAAATCAGCCCCAGCATTTT.

The CDR3: CASSLFFLGASYEQYF. In DNA form, the CDR3 reads TGTGCCAGCAGCTTATTCTTCCTGGGGGCCTCCTACGAGCAGTACTTC. V usage is TRBV7-9 and J usage is TRBJ2-7; D is perhaps TRBD1 (6 bases). Germline CDR1 is SEHNR and CDR2 is FQNEAQ (reference sequence). CDR3 length: 16 residues. V lost 2 bases, J lost 0 bases, and 14 bases lay in between.

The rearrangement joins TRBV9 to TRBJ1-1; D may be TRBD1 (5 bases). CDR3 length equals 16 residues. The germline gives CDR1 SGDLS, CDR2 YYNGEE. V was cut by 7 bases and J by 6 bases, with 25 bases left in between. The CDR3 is CASAAGGRELVAEAFF. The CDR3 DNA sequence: TGTGCCAGCGCGGCCGGGGGTAGGGAGCTAGTCGCTGAAGCTTTCTTT.

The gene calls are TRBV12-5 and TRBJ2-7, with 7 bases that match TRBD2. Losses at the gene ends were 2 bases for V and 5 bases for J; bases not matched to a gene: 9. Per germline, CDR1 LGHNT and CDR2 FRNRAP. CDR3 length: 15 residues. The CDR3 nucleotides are TGTGCTAGTGGTTTGCCCCCATGCGGGGGAGACGAGCAGTACTTC. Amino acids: CASGLPPCGGDEQYF.

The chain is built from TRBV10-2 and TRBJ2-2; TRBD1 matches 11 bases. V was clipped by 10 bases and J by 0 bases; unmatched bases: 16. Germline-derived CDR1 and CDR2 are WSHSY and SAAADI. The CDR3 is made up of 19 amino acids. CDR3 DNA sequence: TGCGCCACCCCACCCGCCGGGACAGGGGGGTTAACGAACACCGGGGAGCTGTTTTTT. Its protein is CATPPAGTGGLTNTGELFF.

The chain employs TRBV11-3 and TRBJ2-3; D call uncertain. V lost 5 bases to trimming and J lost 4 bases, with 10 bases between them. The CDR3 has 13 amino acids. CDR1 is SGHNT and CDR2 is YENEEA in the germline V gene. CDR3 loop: CASSDSISDTQYF. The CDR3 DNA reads TGTGCCAGCAGCGATAGTATTTCAGATACGCAGTATTTT.

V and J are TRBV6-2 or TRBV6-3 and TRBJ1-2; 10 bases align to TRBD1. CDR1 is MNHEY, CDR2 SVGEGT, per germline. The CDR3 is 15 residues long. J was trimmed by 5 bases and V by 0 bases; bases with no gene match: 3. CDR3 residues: CASSYSTGGSYGYTF. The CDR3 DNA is TGTGCCAGCAGTTACTCGACAGGGGGCAGTTATGGCTACACCTTC.

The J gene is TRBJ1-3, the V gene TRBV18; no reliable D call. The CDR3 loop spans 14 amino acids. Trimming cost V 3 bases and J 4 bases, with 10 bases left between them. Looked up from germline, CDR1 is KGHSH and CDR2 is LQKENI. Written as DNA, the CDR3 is TGTGCCAGCTCACCCGCCCTCCTAGGAAACACCATATATTTT. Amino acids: CASSPALLGNTIYF. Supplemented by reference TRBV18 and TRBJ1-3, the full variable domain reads NAGVMQNPRHLVRRRGQEARLRCSPMKGHSHVYWYRQLPEEGLKFMVYLQKENIIDESGMPKERFSAEFPKEGPSILRIQQVVRGDSAAYFCASSPALLGNTIYFGEGSWLTVV.

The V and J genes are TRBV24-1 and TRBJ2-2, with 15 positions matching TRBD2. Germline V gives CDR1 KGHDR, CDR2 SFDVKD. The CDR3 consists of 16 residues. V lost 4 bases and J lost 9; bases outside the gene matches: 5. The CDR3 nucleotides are TGTGCCACCAGTGACCCGGGACTAGCGGGGGGTAGGGAGCTGTTTTTT. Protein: CATSDPGLAGGRELFF.

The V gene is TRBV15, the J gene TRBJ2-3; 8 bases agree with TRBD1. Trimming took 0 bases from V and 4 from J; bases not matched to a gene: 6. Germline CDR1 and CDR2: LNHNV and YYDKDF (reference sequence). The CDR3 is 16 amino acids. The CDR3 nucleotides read TGTGCCACCAGCAGAGAGGCAGGGGGCATGGCAGATACGCAGTATTTT. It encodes CATSREAGGMADTQYF.

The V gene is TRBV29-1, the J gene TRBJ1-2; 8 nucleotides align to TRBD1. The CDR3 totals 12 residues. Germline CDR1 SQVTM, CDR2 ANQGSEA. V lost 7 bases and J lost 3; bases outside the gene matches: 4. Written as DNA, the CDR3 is TGCAGCGGTACAGGGGGTGACTATGGCTACACCTTC. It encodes CSGTGGDYGYTF.

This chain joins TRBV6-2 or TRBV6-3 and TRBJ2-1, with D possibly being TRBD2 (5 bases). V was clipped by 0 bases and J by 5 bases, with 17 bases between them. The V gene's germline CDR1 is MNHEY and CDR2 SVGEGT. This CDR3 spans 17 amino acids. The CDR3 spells CASSYSGRGWADNEQFF. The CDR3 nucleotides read TGTGCCAGCAGTTACTCAGGGAGAGGGTGGGCGGACAATGAGCAGTTCTTC.

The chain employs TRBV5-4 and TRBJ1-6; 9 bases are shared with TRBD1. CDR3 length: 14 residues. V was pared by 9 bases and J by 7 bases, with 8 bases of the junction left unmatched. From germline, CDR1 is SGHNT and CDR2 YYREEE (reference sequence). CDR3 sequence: CAIPGQGENSPLHF. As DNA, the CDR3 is TGTGCCATTCCGGGACAGGGAGAAAATTCACCCCTCCACTTT.